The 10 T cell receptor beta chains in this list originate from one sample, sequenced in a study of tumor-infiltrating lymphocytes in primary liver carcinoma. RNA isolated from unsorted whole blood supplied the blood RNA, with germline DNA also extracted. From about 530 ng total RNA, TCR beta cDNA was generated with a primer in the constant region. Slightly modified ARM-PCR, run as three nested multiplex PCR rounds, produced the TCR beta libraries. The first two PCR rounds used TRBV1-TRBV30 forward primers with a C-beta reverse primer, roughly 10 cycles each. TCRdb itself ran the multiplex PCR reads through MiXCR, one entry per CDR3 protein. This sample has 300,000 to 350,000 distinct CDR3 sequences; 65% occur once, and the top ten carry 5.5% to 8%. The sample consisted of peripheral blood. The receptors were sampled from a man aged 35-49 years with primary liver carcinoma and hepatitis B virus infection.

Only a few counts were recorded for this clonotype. CDR3: CASSLAGTDSYEQYF. The CDR3, as DNA: TGCGCCAGCAGCTTGGCCGGGACAGACTCCTACGAGCAGTACTTC. The rearrangement links TRBV5-1 to TRBJ2-7, with 7 bases lining up with TRBD1. V shed 0 bases, J shed 0 bases, and the junction held 3 bases outside the gene matches. Germline values: CDR1 SGHRS, CDR2 YFSETQ. The CDR3 totals 15 residues.

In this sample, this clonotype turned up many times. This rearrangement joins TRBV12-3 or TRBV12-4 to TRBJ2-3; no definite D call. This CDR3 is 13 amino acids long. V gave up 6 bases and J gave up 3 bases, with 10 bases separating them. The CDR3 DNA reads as TGTGCCAGCAGAGACGGAAGGACAGATACGCAGTATTTT. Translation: CASRDGRTDTQYF.

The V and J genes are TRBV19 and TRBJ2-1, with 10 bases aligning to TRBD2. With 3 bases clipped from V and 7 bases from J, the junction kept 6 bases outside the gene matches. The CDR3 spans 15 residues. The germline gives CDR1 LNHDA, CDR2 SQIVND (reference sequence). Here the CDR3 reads CASSIIAGGRNEQFF. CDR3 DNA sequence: TGTGCCAGTAGTATTATAGCGGGAGGCCGGAATGAGCAGTTCTTC.

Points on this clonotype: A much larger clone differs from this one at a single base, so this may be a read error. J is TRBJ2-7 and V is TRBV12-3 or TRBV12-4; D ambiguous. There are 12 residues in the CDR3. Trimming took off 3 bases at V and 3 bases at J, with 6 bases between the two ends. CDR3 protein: CASSFRDYEQYF. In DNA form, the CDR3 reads TGTGCCAGCAGTTTTAGGGACTACGAGCAGTACTTC.

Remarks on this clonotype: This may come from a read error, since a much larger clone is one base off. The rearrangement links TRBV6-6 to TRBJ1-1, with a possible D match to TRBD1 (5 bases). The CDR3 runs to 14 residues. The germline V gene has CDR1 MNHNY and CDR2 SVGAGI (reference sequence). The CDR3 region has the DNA TGTGCCAGCAGGCCGGGGCCCATGAACACTGAAGTTTTCTTT. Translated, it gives CASRPGPMNTEVFF.

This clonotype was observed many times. CDR3: CASSLVNQPQHF. CDR3 bases: TGTGCCAGCAGCTTGGTCAATCAGCCCCAGCATTTT. V usage is TRBV5-6 and J usage is TRBJ1-5, with D unresolved. The germline CDR1 and CDR2 sequences are SGHDT and YYEEEE. The V and J ends lost 0 bases and 3 bases respectively, with 1 base between them. The CDR3 runs to 12 residues.

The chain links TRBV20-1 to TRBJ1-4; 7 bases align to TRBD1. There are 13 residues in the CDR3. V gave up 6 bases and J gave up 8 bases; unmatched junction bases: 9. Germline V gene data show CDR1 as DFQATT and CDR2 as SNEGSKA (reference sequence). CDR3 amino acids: CSAIDRVGEKLFF. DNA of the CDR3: TGCAGTGCCATTGACAGGGTGGGGGAAAAACTGTTTTTT.

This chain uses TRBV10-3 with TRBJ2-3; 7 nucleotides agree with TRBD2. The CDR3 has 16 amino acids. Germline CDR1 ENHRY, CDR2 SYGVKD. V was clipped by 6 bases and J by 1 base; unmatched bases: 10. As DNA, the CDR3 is TGTGCCATCAGCCGGGACTACCAATGGGGCACAGATACGCAGTATTTT. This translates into CAISRDYQWGTDTQYF.

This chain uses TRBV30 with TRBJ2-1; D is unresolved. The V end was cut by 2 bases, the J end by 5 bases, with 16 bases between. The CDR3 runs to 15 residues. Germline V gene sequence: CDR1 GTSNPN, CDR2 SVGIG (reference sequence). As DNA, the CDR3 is TGTGCCTGGAGTTTGGCTCCCCAGAGACACAATGAGCAGTTCTTC. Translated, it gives CAWSLAPQRHNEQFF.

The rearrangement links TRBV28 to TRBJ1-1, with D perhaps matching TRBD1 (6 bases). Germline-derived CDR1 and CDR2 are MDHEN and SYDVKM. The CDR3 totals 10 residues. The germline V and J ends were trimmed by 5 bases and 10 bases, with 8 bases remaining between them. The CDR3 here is CASSGGLAFF. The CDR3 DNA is TGTGCCAGCAGTGGGGGCTTAGCTTTCTTT.